These T cell receptor beta chains were read from a single sample in a study of PD-1 blockade in classical Hodgkin lymphoma. Here immunoSEQ multiplex PCR was the method, and the copy in TCRdb shows in-frame clones only, minus some. The sample yields some 100,000 clones, 75% to 90% seen once. The source was peripheral blood mononuclear cells (PBMCs), collected before the second cycle of nivolumab. Every receptor here comes from a human donor with classical Hodgkin lymphoma. CDR3s include the opening cysteine and the closing phenylalanine or tryptophan. A D gene is named only where the DNA matches it firmly. The size of a clone is reported for some rows only, either as once, few or many, or as a class for expanded clones.

. TRBJ2-3 TRBV7-2 TRBD2 TGTGCCAGCAGCTTAGCCTTACCCACTAGCGGAGGTACAGATACGCAGTATTTT CASSLALPTSGGTDTQYF
. TRBJ2-1 TRBV5-1 TRBD1 TGCGCCAGCAGCTTAGCACAGGGGGACAATGAGCAGTTCTTC CASSLAQGDNEQFF
. TRBJ1-2 TRBV19 . TGTGCCAGTAGAGCCCCCAGTAACTATGGCTACACCTTC CASRAPSNYGYTF
. TRBJ2-3 TRBV11-3 . TGTGCCAGCAGCTTACTCGGGGGCGGCACAGATACGCAGTATTTT CASSLLGGGTDTQYF
. TRBJ2-3 TRBV5-4 . TGTGCCAGCAGCTTGGAATCTGGCAGCACAGATACGCAGTATTTT CASSLESGSTDTQYF
few TRBJ2-7 TRBV6-1 . TGTGCCAGCAGTGAAGAACCCGGGGCTCCTTACGAGCAGTACTTC CASSEEPGAPYEQYF
. TRBJ1-6 TRBV6-5 . TGTGCCAGCAGTCAGGCCCAGGGGAATTCACCCCTCCACTTT CASSQAQGNSPLHF
. TRBJ1-1 TRBV7-8 TRBD1 TGTGCCAGCAGCTTAGTTCGGGGGACAGGGGGGACTGAAGCTTTCTTT CASSLVRGTGGTEAFF
. TRBJ2-7 TRBV6-5 TRBD2 TGTGCCAGCAGTTACTCTAGCGGGGGTTTCGAGCAGTACTTC CASSYSSGGFEQYF
. TRBJ1-5 TRBV28 . TGTGCCAGCAGTTTATTCGCCGATAGCAATCAGCCCCAGCATTTT CASSLFADSNQPQHF
. TRBJ2-7 TRBV12-5 . TGTGCTAGTGGTTTGGGGCCTCCTAGCTCCTACGAGCAGTACTTC CASGLGPPSSYEQYF
. TRBJ2-1 TRBV11-2 TRBD1 TGTGCCAGCAGCCCAACCGGGACAGGGTACACTGAGCAGTTCTTC CASSPTGTGYTEQFF
. TRBJ2-5 TRBV14 TRBD1 TGTGCCAGCAGCCAAGCACAGGGGTTCGTTGAGACCCAGTACTTC CASSQAQGFVETQYF
. TRBJ1-6 TRBV5-1 TRBD1 TGCGCCAGCAGCTTGGGACAGGGAAAACCCCTCCACTTT CASSLGQGKPLHF
. TRBJ2-3 TRBV11-2 . TGTGCCAGCAGCTCGGACACGGCTAGCACAGATACGCAGTATTTT CASSSDTASTDTQYF
. TRBJ2-1 TRBV25-1 . TGTGCCAGCAGTGCCGGTGATGGGCAGGGAGCGTGGTTCTTC CASSAGDGQGAWFF
. TRBJ1-5 TRBV7-8 TRBD1 TGTGCCAGCAGCCGGGACAGGTCCCTCAATCAGCCCCAGCATTTT CASSRDRSLNQPQHF
. TRBJ1-6 TRBV5-8 . TGTGCCAGCAGCCAAGATGTACTTTCGGAGAGCTCCTATAATTCACCCCTCCACTTT CASSQDVLSESSYNSPLHF
. TRBJ1-6 TRBV5-1 . TGCGCCAGCAGCGTAACTTGGGGGGGACCGACGAATTCACCCCTCCACTTT CASSVTWGGPTNSPLHF
. TRBJ1-4 TRBV9 TRBD1 TGTGCCAGCAGCGCGCGACAGGGGAGTGAAAAACTGTTTTTT CASSARQGSEKLFF
. TRBJ2-7 TRBV27 . TGTGCCAGCAGTTTAACCCCTAGAGGGTACGAGCAGTACTTC CASSLTPRGYEQYF
. TRBJ2-5 TRBV6-6 . TGTGCCAGCAGTTACGGGGGTTTCCAAGAGACCCAGTACTTC CASSYGGFQETQYF
once TRBJ1-1 TRBV5-1 TRBD1 TGCGCCAGCAGCACGGGACAGGGCACTGAAGCTTTCTTT CASSTGQGTEAFF
once TRBJ2-2 TRBV6-1 TRBD2 TGTGCCAGCAGTGAAGGCGGCGGGGGGAACACCGGGGAGCTGTTTTTT CASSEGGGGNTGELFF
. TRBJ2-3 TRBV7-3 . TGTGCCAGCAGCTTAAGTCAGGGGGATACGCAGTATTTT CASSLSQGDTQYF
few TRBJ2-7 TRBV30 TRBD2 TGTGCCTGGAGTGTCGGGGGGTCCTACGAGCAGTACTTC CAWSVGGSYEQYF
. TRBJ1-4 TRBV6-5 TRBD1 TGTGCCAGCAGCGGGACAGGGGTCCCCGAAAAACTGTTTTTT CASSGTGVPEKLFF
. TRBJ2-7 TRBV11-2 . TGTGCCAGCAGCTTAGACGGCACCGGCCCATACGAGCAGTACTTC CASSLDGTGPYEQYF
. TRBJ2-3 TRBV10-3 . TGTGCCATCAGTCCATCCCTGACGGGCACAGATACGCAGTATTTT CAISPSLTGTDTQYF
. TRBJ2-2 TRBV4-1 TRBD1 TGCGCCAGCAGCCAAGATCGATTCTCGCCGACAGGGGGCTTCCACGGGGAGCTGTTTTTT CASSQDRFSPTGGFHGELFF
. TRBJ1-3 TRBV7-2 . TGTGCCAGCAGCTTTACTGGAAACACCATATATTTT CASSFTGNTIYF
. TRBJ2-1 TRBV7-8 TRBD1 TGTGCCAGCAGCTGGGGGACAGGGAGTGAGCAGTTCTTC CASSWGTGSEQFF
. TRBJ1-1 TRBV5-8 . TGTGCCAGCAGCTTGTGGTCGGGCACTGAAGCTTTCTTT CASSLWSGTEAFF
few TRBJ2-7 TRBV4-2 TRBD1 TGTGCCAGCAGCCAAATTGGGGACAGGTACGAGCAGTACTTC CASSQIGDRYEQYF
few TRBJ2-5 TRBV13 TRBD2 TGTGCCAGCAGCCCTAGCGGGGCCGGGGGGGAGACCCAGTACTTC CASSPSGAGGETQYF
. TRBJ1-1 TRBV19 . TGTGCCAGTAGTATAGGGTCGGCAGGTCACACTGAAGCTTTCTTT CASSIGSAGHTEAFF
. TRBJ1-2 TRBV27 . TGTGCCAGCAGTTTTCAGGGGTTCTATGGCTACACCTTC CASSFQGFYGYTF
. TRBJ1-1 TRBV9 . TGTGCCAGCAGCGTAGCAGAGACGAACACTGAAGCTTTCTTT CASSVAETNTEAFF
. TRBJ2-1 TRBV4-1 TRBD2 TGCGCCAGCAGCCAAGAAGGGCTAGCGGGGGCGATCTCCTACAATGAGCAGTTCTTC CASSQEGLAGAISYNEQFF
. TRBJ1-1 TRBV5-1 . TGCGCCAGCACCCCGGGGTGGAACACTGAAGCTTTCTTT CASTPGWNTEAFF
. TRBJ1-2 TRBV6-1 . TGTGCCAGCAGTCCGGGGGGAAGCTATGGCTACACCTTC CASSPGGSYGYTF
. TRBJ2-5 TRBV6-6 . TGTGCCAGCAGTTTCACAGGGAGGGCATCAGAGACCCAGTACTTC CASSFTGRASETQYF
. TRBJ2-7 TRBV4-3 . TGCGCCAGCAGCCCATACCCAAGTTACGAGCAGTACTTC CASSPYPSYEQYF
. TRBJ2-7 TRBV28 . TGTGCCAGCAGTCCCCCCGGCTACTCCTACGAGCAGTACTTC CASSPPGYSYEQYF
. TRBJ2-3 TRBV2 . TGTGCCAGCAGTGAAGTTTTTCAGGGTTCAGATACGCAGTATTTT CASSEVFQGSDTQYF
. TRBJ1-1 TRBV10-3 TRBD1 TGTGCCATCAGGACCGGGACAGGGGGGCGGGACACTGAAGCTTTCTTT CAIRTGTGGRDTEAFF
. TRBJ2-2 TRBV5-6 . TGTGCCAGCAGCTTAGACACCGGGGAGCTGTTTTTT CASSLDTGELFF
. TRBJ2-7 TRBV27 . TGTGCCAGCAGTAAGCCTTGGGGGTTTCCCTACGAGCAGTACTTC CASSKPWGFPYEQYF
. TRBJ1-1 TRBV7-9 . TGTGCCAGCAGCTACGTGAACACTGAAGCTTTCTTT CASSYVNTEAFF
once TRBJ2-7 TRBV6-1 TRBD1 TGTGCCAGCAGTGTTGACAGGGTAGCCGGCGAGCAGTACTTC CASSVDRVAGEQYF
. TRBJ1-4 TRBV14 . TGTGCCAGCAGCCTCAGGAGGTGGAATGAAAAACTGTTTTTT CASSLRRWNEKLFF
once TRBJ2-7 TRBV20-1 . TGCAGTGCCTTGACAGCCGCTCAGCAGTACTTC CSALTAAQQYF
. TRBJ1-3 TRBV7-2 . TGTGCCAGCAGCTATAGACCCGGGGGTGGAAACACCATATATTTT CASSYRPGGGNTIYF
. TRBJ2-5 TRBV10-1 TRBD1 TGCGCCAGCAGCCGTGGGACAGGGAGATCAGAGACCCAGTACTTC CASSRGTGRSETQYF
. TRBJ2-1 TRBV5-1 TRBD1 TGCGCCAGCAGCTTAGGGACAGGGGCCTACAATGAGCAGTTCTTC CASSLGTGAYNEQFF
. TRBJ2-7 TRBV6-1 TRBD1 TGTGCCAGTCGGGACAGGGGCATATACGAGCAGTACTTC CASRDRGIYEQYF
. TRBJ1-2 TRBV7-2 TRBD1 TGTGCCAGCAGCTTGGACAGGGTCGGCTACACCTTC CASSLDRVGYTF
few TRBJ1-3 TRBV7-9 . TGTGCCAGCAGCTTAGCTCGGAACACCATATATTTT CASSLARNTIYF
few TRBJ1-1 TRBV30 . TGTGCCGGTGCGAACACTGAAGCTTTCTTT CAGANTEAFF